This passage covers 7 T cell receptor beta chains from one sample sequenced in a study of vaccination effects on CD4 cells after COVID-19. Their cognate antigens are unknown. TCRdb's copy holds only in-frame clones and misses some; the assay was immunoSEQ multiplex PCR. The table records some 68,000 clones, less than 80% of them present only once. After expansion with viral peptide pools in the ViraFEST assay, antigen-specific CD4+ T cells were sequenced. With more than 9 days of culture completed, CD4+ T cells were isolated. Having tested negative for nucleocapsid antibodies, the vaccine recipients showed no prior SARS-CoV-2 infection. The material was CD4+ T cells from PBMCs cultured with HCoV-OC43 spike peptides, obtained before COVID-19 vaccination. Subset: HCoV-OC43 spike overlapping peptide pool stimulation. These receptors came from a human donor who received a COVID-19 vaccine.

In this sample, this clone turned up once. The chain uses TRBV10-3 and TRBJ2-3; tentatively, D is TRBD2 (5 bases). The CDR3 totals 13 residues. The V gene's germline CDR1 is ENHRY and CDR2 SYGVKD. V was trimmed by 4 bases and J by 1 base, leaving 6 bases between them. The CDR3 reads CAISVGGTDTQYF. Here the CDR3 DNA reads TGTGCCATCAGTGTCGGGGGCACAGATACGCAGTATTTT.

This chain connects TRBV19 to TRBJ2-1, with 8 positions matching TRBD1. V lost 7 bases to trimming and J lost 1 base; unmatched junction nucleotides: 9. The germline V gene encodes CDR1 LNHDA and CDR2 SQIVND (reference sequence). The CDR3 spans 16 residues. The CDR3 DNA reads as TGTGCCAGTAAAGGCTGGGACAGGTCGTCCTACAATGAGCAGTTCTTC. Translating gives CASKGWDRSSYNEQFF.

This clone has just a few counts. The chain has TRBV4-1 and TRBJ2-7; 8 nucleotides line up with TRBD1. With V trimmed by 0 bases and J by 0 bases, 4 bases remained unmatched. Per germline, CDR1 MGHRA and CDR2 YSYEKL. The CDR3 length is 16 residues. The CDR3 here is CASSQDRDRTSYEQYV. The CDR3 DNA is TGCGCCAGCAGCCAAGATCGGGACAGGACCTCCTACGAGCAGTACGTC.

This clone was seen just once. This chain uses TRBV28 with TRBJ1-2, with D unclear. With 5 bases removed from V and 7 bases from J, the gap between germline ends came to 26 bases. Germline V gene sequence: CDR1 MDHEN, CDR2 SYDVKM. This CDR3 region has 17 residues. In nucleotides, the CDR3 is TGTGCCAGCAGTACTCCGTCACCAGGTGGTAAAGGTCCTGGCTACACCTTC. Translation gives CASSTPSPGGKGPGYTF.

This rearrangement joins TRBV7-9 to TRBJ1-2, with TRBD1 identical over 9 bases. This CDR3 has 17 residues. The V and J ends lost 1 base and 0 bases, in that order; junction bases with no gene match: 6. Germline CDR1 and CDR2: SEHNR and FQNEAQ (reference sequence). The CDR3 reads CASSLDWGQGTNYGYTF. As DNA, the CDR3 is TGTGCCAGCAGCTTAGATTGGGGACAGGGTACTAACTATGGCTACACCTTC.

The chain couples TRBV6-2 or TRBV6-3 to TRBJ2-3, with 8 nucleotides matching TRBD2. The CDR3 loop spans 17 amino acids. Per germline, CDR1 MNHEY and CDR2 SVGEGT. J lost 2 bases, V lost 5 bases, and 12 bases had no gene match. The CDR3 loop is CASSTARGSGDTDTQYF. DNA of the CDR3: TGTGCCAGCAGTACTGCCCGTGGTAGCGGGGACACAGATACGCAGTATTTT.

This rearrangement joins TRBV19 to TRBJ1-1, with D perhaps TRBD1 (6 bases). CDR1 and CDR2 (germline): LNHDA, SQIVND (reference sequence). Trimming pared 3 bases from V and 4 bases from J, leaving 21 bases between. The CDR3 runs to 17 residues. DNA for the CDR3: TGTGCCAGTAGTATCCCCAGAATGACAGGTTTTTTCACTGAAGCTTTCTTT. This sequence encodes CASSIPRMTGFFTEAFF.